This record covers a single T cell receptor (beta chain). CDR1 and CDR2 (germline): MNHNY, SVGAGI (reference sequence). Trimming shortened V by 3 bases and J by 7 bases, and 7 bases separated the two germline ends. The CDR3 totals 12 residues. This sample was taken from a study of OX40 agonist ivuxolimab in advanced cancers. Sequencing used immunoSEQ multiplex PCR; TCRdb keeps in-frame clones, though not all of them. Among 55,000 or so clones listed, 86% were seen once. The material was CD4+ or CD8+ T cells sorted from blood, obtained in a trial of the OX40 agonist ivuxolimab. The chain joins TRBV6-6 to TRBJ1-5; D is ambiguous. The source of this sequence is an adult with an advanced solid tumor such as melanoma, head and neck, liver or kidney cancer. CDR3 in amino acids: CASSYEGQPQHF. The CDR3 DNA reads TGTGCCAGCAGTTATGAGGGACAGCCCCAGCATTTT.